These 30 T cell receptor beta chains originate from one sample sequenced in a study of cytomegalovirus exposure and HLA in healthy donors. The PCR had 60 Vbeta and 13 Jbeta primers. Libraries were prepared by immunoSEQ multiplex PCR; TCRdb keeps only in-frame clonotypes and omits some of them. Here the sample spans 110,000 to 150,000 clones, more than 9.5% being singletons. The sequenced sample consisted of PBMCs. Every receptor here comes from a man aged 50-60 years in good health and CMV-seronegative.

This clone has only a few counts. The chain links TRBV7-9 to TRBJ1-1, with a possible D match to TRBD1 (6 bases). The CDR3 is 15 residues long. Deletions cut 5 bases from V and 1 base from J, with 14 bases between. Per germline, CDR1 SEHNR and CDR2 FQNEAQ (reference sequence). CDR3 DNA: TGTGCCAGCAGCCCGAGGGGGGGGCCGAACACTGAAGCTTTCTTT. As protein: CASSPRGGPNTEAFF.

The chain joins TRBV6-6 to TRBJ1-2, with D uncertain. There are 15 residues in the CDR3. Germline CDR1 MNHNY, CDR2 SVGAGI (reference sequence). The V and J ends lost 6 bases and 8 bases respectively, with 22 bases between them. CDR3 bases: TGTGCCAGCAGAGCCGTGGGCAAGTCCGCTATCGGCTACACCTTC. Its translation is CASRAVGKSAIGYTF.

This clone has a handful of counts. The V call is TRBV5-1, the J call TRBJ1-1; no firm D call. Trimming took off 0 bases at V and 1 base at J, with 10 bases between the two ends. The germline V gene encodes CDR1 SGHRS and CDR2 YFSETQ. The CDR3 sequence is 15 residues long. Here the CDR3 reads CASSLGGSGNTEAFF. The CDR3 coding sequence is TGCGCCAGCAGCTTGGGTGGTTCGGGGAACACTGAAGCTTTCTTT.

The sample holds a few counts of this clone. The chain combines TRBV4-2 with TRBJ1-3, with 10 bases lining up with TRBD1. Trimming took 4 bases from V and 1 from J; bases not matched to a gene: 7. CDR1 is LGHNA, CDR2 YNFKEQ, per germline. The CDR3 length is 17 residues. The CDR3: CASSPAGQGNSGNTIYF. CDR3 DNA: TGTGCCAGCAGCCCAGCGGGACAGGGGAATTCTGGAAACACCATATATTTT.

This clone was seen a few times. V is TRBV5-1 and J is TRBJ2-1; 13 bases are shared with TRBD2. CDR1 is SGHRS and CDR2 is YFSETQ in the germline V gene. J was trimmed by 7 bases and V by 7 bases; bases with no gene match: 5. The CDR3 covers 14 residues. The CDR3 bases are TGCGCCAGCTGGACTAGCGGGAGCCTTAATGAGCAGTTCTTC. Encoded protein: CASWTSGSLNEQFF.

V is TRBV5-1 and J is TRBJ2-2, with D perhaps matching TRBD2 (5 bases). Looked up from germline, CDR1 is SGHRS and CDR2 is YFSETQ. With 4 bases removed from V and 4 bases from J, the gap between germline ends came to 14 bases. The CDR3 runs to 15 residues. The CDR3 bases are TGCGCCAGCAGCCGGAGCGGCGGCTTCACCGGGGAGCTGTTTTTT. Protein product: CASSRSGGFTGELFF.

This clone was recorded a few times. This chain connects TRBV19 to TRBJ2-3; perhaps TRBD1 as D (6 bases). The CDR3 contains 13 residues. Trimming took off 5 bases at V and 4 bases at J, with 10 bases between the two ends. Looked up from germline, CDR1 is LNHDA and CDR2 is SQIVND (reference sequence). CDR3 protein: CASSETGSDTQYF. In nucleotides, the CDR3 is TGTGCCAGTAGTGAAACAGGGTCAGATACGCAGTATTTT.

This rearrangement joins TRBV5-1 to TRBJ1-2, with D perhaps matching TRBD1 (5 bases). The V and J ends lost 7 bases and 3 bases respectively, with 19 bases between them. The CDR3 covers 15 residues. CDR1 is SGHRS and CDR2 is YFSETQ in the germline V gene. The CDR3 nucleotides read TGCGCCAGCGGCGGGTCGGGGGGATCCGACTATGGCTACACCTTC. Amino acids: CASGGSGGSDYGYTF.

A few counts support this clone. The chain has TRBV10-3 and TRBJ2-7; the match to TRBD1 covers 9 bases. Germline lookup yields CDR1 ENHRY and CDR2 SYGVKD. CDR3 length equals 16 residues. The V segment lost 6 bases and the J segment 5 bases; nucleotides outside the gene matches: 14. The CDR3 spells CAIRPQPGQGEHEQYF. The DNA of the CDR3 is TGTGCCATCAGGCCACAACCGGGACAGGGAGAGCACGAGCAGTACTTC.

The chain employs TRBV6-4 and TRBJ2-2, with unresolved D. Trimming pared 6 bases from V and 0 bases from J, leaving 8 bases between. The CDR3 length is 14 residues. CDR1 is MRHNA and CDR2 is SNTAGT in the germline V gene. This chain's CDR3 is CASREAPNTGELFF. CDR3 DNA sequence: TGTGCCAGCAGAGAGGCCCCGAACACCGGGGAGCTGTTTTTT.

This clone has a handful of counts. The chain links TRBV15 to TRBJ1-4; 11 nucleotides align to TRBD1. V dropped 1 base and J dropped 6; count of bases not matched to a gene: 7. The CDR3 has 17 residues. Germline V gives CDR1 LNHNV, CDR2 YYDKDF (reference sequence). The CDR3 protein is CATSRGPGTGGDEKLFF. For the CDR3, the DNA is TGTGCCACCAGCAGAGGTCCCGGGACAGGGGGGGATGAAAAACTGTTTTTT.

In this sample, this clone turned up a few times. The chain links TRBV6-1 to TRBJ2-7; D perhaps matches TRBD1 (5 bases). The V gene lost 1 base and the J gene lost 3 bases, with 10 bases spanning the gap. This CDR3 has 14 amino acids. Germline V CDR1 and CDR2: MNHNS, SASEGT. The DNA of the CDR3 is TGTGCCAGCAGTGAAGAGGGGCCACGCTACGAGCAGTACTTC. This translates into CASSEEGPRYEQYF.

The rearrangement joins TRBV29-1 to TRBJ2-7, with TRBD1 matching over 9 bases. The CDR3 covers 11 residues. From germline, CDR1 is SQVTM and CDR2 ANQGSEA. V trimming: 6 bases; J trimming: 6 bases; junction bases outside the gene matches: 3. The CDR3 DNA follows: TGCAGCGTCGGACAGGGGTTCGAGCAGTACTTC. Protein product: CSVGQGFEQYF.

This clone was seen at least ten times. The chain employs TRBV6-1 and TRBJ2-7; 8 bases fit TRBD1. The trim removed 6 bases at V and 5 bases at J, leaving 6 bases unmatched. The germline V gene encodes CDR1 MNHNS and CDR2 SASEGT. This CDR3 has 13 amino acids. The CDR3 region is CASRDRTGNEQYF. CDR3 bases: TGTGCCAGCAGGGATAGGACAGGGAACGAGCAGTACTTC.

This clone was counted between two and nine times. The rearrangement uses TRBV9 and TRBJ2-3, with TRBD2 matching 9 bases. J gave up 4 bases and V 4 bases, and 13 bases lay outside the gene matches. This CDR3 region has 17 residues. Germline CDR1 is SGDLS and CDR2 is YYNGEE. The CDR3 loop reads CASSFLPQRGASDTQYF. The CDR3, as DNA: TGTGCCAGCAGCTTTCTCCCCCAGCGGGGGGCCTCAGATACGCAGTATTTT.

In DNA form, the CDR3 reads TGTGCCTGGAGTCGGACAGGGTCACCCCTCCACTTT. Translating it yields CAWSRTGSPLHF. J is TRBJ1-6 and V is TRBV30; TRBD1 matches at 8 bases. Germline assignment: CDR1 GTSNPN and CDR2 SVGIG (reference sequence). The CDR3 consists of 12 residues. J lost 10 bases, V lost 2 bases, and 1 base had no gene match.

Note on this clone: Other DNA sequences in this specimen translate into the identical CDR3. The chain uses TRBV25-1 and TRBJ2-7, with 12 bases matching TRBD1. V was clipped by 7 bases and J by 6 bases; unmatched bases: 4. Germline CDR1 is MGHDK and CDR2 is SYGVNS. The CDR3 runs 13 residues. CDR3 DNA: TGTGCCAGCAAAGGGACAGGGGGCCTCGAGCAGTACTTC. Translation gives CASKGTGGLEQYF.

The V gene is TRBV19, the J gene TRBJ2-3; 8 nucleotides match TRBD2. Germline assignment: CDR1 LNHDA and CDR2 SQIVND (reference sequence). This CDR3 contains 15 residues. V shed 4 bases, J shed 4 bases, and the junction held 7 bases outside the gene matches. The CDR3 sequence: CASSKGSGIADTQYF. The CDR3 bases are TGTGCCAGTAGTAAGGGTAGCGGGATCGCAGATACGCAGTATTTT.

This clone was found a few times. The V call is TRBV27, the J call TRBJ2-3; 9 bases are a match to TRBD2. Per the germline V gene, CDR1 is MNHEY and CDR2 is SMNVEV (reference sequence). The CDR3 sequence is 15 residues long. The junction had 10 bases not matched to a gene; V was cut back by 6 bases and J by 6 bases. The CDR3 region is CASSLSGGREDTQYF. DNA of the CDR3: TGTGCCAGCAGCCTAAGCGGGGGGAGGGAGGATACGCAGTATTTT.

The gene calls are TRBV28 and TRBJ1-1; 8 nucleotides line up with TRBD1. V trimming: 5 bases; J trimming: 5 bases; junction bases outside the gene matches: 7. The CDR3 contains 14 residues. CDR1 and CDR2 from the germline V gene are MDHEN and SYDVKM. CDR3 nucleotide sequence: TGTGCCAGCAGTCCGACAGGGGTGATTACTGAAGCTTTCTTT. Amino acid sequence: CASSPTGVITEAFF.

On this clone: Different DNA sequences within this sample yield the same CDR3. The chain has TRBV23-1 and TRBJ2-5; 8 nucleotides align to TRBD1. TRBV23-1 is noted as an ORF with a role that remains uncertain. With V trimmed by 8 bases and J by 4 bases, 6 bases remained unmatched. The CDR3 is 13 amino acids. The CDR3 sequence: CASPVRGPETQYF. The CDR3 bases are TGCGCCAGCCCGGTCAGGGGGCCAGAGACCCAGTACTTC.

This clone was observed a handful of times. The chain employs TRBV6-5 and TRBJ2-2, with a tentative D call TRBD2 (6 bases). Germline V gene data show CDR1 as MNHEY and CDR2 as SVGAGI. Trimming left V 6 bases short and J 4 bases short, with 12 bases between. This CDR3 has 14 residues. This CDR3 reads CASRRREFTGELFF. The CDR3 coding sequence is TGTGCCAGCAGACGCCGGGAGTTCACCGGGGAGCTGTTTTTT.

The sample holds a few counts of this clone. The chain has TRBV2 and TRBJ2-5; D is perhaps TRBD1 (6 bases). The CDR3 has 14 residues. Germline CDR1 SNHLY, CDR2 FYNNEI. V lost 6 bases and J lost 2, with 13 bases in between. CDR3 in amino acids: CASSDWTVQETQYF. CDR3 DNA: TGTGCCAGCAGCGACTGGACAGTTCAAGAGACCCAGTACTTC. The variable domain in full, completed from reference TRBV2 and TRBJ2-5, reads EPEVTQTPSHQVTQMGQEVILRCVPISNHLYFYWYRQILGQKVEFLVSFYNNEISEKSEIFDDQFSVERPDGSNFTLKIRSTKLEDSAMYFCASSDWTVQETQYFGPGTRLLVL.

Written as DNA, the CDR3 is TGTGCCAGTTCGAAGCCGAACACTGAAGCTTTCTTT. This sequence encodes CASSKPNTEAFF. This sequence joins TRBV19 and TRBJ1-1; D remains unclear. Trimming took off 8 bases at V and 1 base at J, with 8 bases between the two ends. Germline CDR1 reads LNHDA; CDR2 reads SQIVND (reference sequence). The CDR3 sequence is 12 residues long.

This chain joins TRBV19 and TRBJ2-3; 7 bases are a match to TRBD2. The CDR3 spans 14 residues. Germline trimming cut 6 bases from V and 2 bases from J; bases unmatched to any gene: 5. CDR1 and CDR2 (germline): LNHDA, SQIVND (reference sequence). The CDR3 reads CASRGGVVTDTQYF. The CDR3 nucleotides are TGTGCCAGTAGGGGGGGGGTCGTCACAGATACGCAGTATTTT. Full variable domain (remainder filled in from reference TRBV19 and TRBJ2-3): DGGITQSPKYLFRKEGQNVTLSCEQNLNHDAMYWYRQDPGQGLRLIYYSQIVNDFQKGDIAEGYSVSREKKESFPLTVTSAQKNPTAFYLCASRGGVVTDTQYFGPGTRLTVL.

This chain connects TRBV19 to TRBJ1-6; no firm D call. Per germline, CDR1 LNHDA and CDR2 SQIVND (reference sequence). This CDR3 region has 14 residues. Trimming shortened V by 6 bases and J by 11 bases, and 17 bases separated the two germline ends. The CDR3 bases are TGTGCCAGTAGGGGTTGGGAGGGAGCTGCACCCCTCCACTTT. It specifies CASRGWEGAAPLHF.

This clone has only a few counts. The CDR3 region has the DNA TGTGCCAGCAGCCCCGGGACTAGAAAGGAGACCCAGTACTTC. Protein: CASSPGTRKETQYF. The J gene is TRBJ2-5, the V gene TRBV4-2; 8 bases agree with TRBD2. The length of the CDR3 is 14 residues. Germline V gene sequence: CDR1 LGHNA, CDR2 YNFKEQ. After removal of 4 bases from V and 5 bases from J, the junction contained 6 bases not matched to a gene.

The chain employs TRBV7-2 and TRBJ1-4; 7 nucleotides align to TRBD1. The CDR3 is 16 residues long. Germline trimming cut 1 base from V and 8 bases from J; bases unmatched to any gene: 10. CDR1 SGHTA and CDR2 FQGNSA come from the germline V gene. The CDR3 protein is CASSLVFTGELEKLFF. The CDR3, as DNA: TGTGCCAGCAGCTTAGTTTTTACAGGGGAGCTGGAAAAACTGTTTTTT.

This chain connects TRBV9 to TRBJ1-4; possible D gene TRBD1, 5 bases. V was clipped by 3 bases and J by 3 bases, with 18 bases between them. Germline V CDR1 and CDR2: SGDLS, YYNGEE. There are 17 residues in the CDR3. The CDR3 sequence is CASSESPRGGANEKLFF. CDR3 bases: TGTGCCAGCAGCGAATCCCCCCGGGGGGGGGCTAATGAAAAACTGTTTTTT.

This clone appeared a few times. This chain links TRBV7-8 with TRBJ2-5; 10 bases are shared with TRBD1. The CDR3 extends over 17 amino acids. J was trimmed by 5 bases and V by 4 bases; bases with no gene match: 13. CDR1 is SGHVS and CDR2 is FQNEAQ in the germline V gene. DNA of the CDR3: TGTGCCAGCAGCTCTACCCTTGGGACAGGGGCGTTTGAGACCCAGTACTTC. Translated: CASSSTLGTGAFETQYF.